The sequence of this TCR beta chain was determined in a study of CXCR3-negative and CXCR3-positive naive CD8 T cells. The TRB cDNA libraries were prepared by 5' RACE with UMI labels. TCRdb re-called the 5' RACE reads and catalogs CDR3 proteins one per entry, DNA excluded. The table for this sample gives nearly 90,000 distinct CDR3 sequences. As for this clonotype: Its antigen remains unknown.

Study-level findings and limits: Naive cells that were CXCR3-positive had more hydrophobic TRB CDR3s (compared with CXCR3-negative naive cells). Naive subsets did not differ in surface CD5, and TRB CDR3 properties served to infer TCR strength.

Naive CD8+ T lymphocytes were specified as CD45RO-CCR7+CD27+CD95-. CDR1 LGHDT and CDR2 YNNKEL come from the germline V gene (reference sequence). The CDR3 is 13 amino acids. This TCR was recovered from a human donor in good health. Some clones in this sample may be carry-over from other donors' samples. The sequencing sample was made of naive CXCR3+ CD8+ T cells from blood. Indicated subset: CD45RO-CCR7+CD27+CD95- naive CD8+ T cells expressing CXCR3 (TNR3+). The chain is built from TRBV3-1 and TRBJ1-1; TCRdb's D call of TRBD1 is untestable without DNA. The CDR3 sequence is CASSHAAGAEAFF. Complete variable domain (other parts from reference TRBV3-1 and TRBJ1-1): DTAVSQTPKYLVTQMGNDKSIKCEQNLGHDTMYWYKQDSKKFLKIMFSYNNKELIINETVPNRFSPKSPDKAHLNLHINSLELGDSAVYFCASSHAAGAEAFFGQGTRLTVV.